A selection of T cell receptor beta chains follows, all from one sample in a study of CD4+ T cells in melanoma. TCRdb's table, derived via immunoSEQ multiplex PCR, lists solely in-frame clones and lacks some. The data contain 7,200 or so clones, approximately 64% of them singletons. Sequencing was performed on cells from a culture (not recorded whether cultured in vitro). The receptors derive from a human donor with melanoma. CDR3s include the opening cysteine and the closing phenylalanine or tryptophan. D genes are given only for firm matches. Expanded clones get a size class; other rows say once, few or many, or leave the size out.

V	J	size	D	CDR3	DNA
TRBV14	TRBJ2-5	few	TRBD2	CASSQDSGGGPRETQYF	TGTGCCAGCAGCCAAGATTCGGGCGGGGGGCCCCGGGAGACCCAGTACTTC
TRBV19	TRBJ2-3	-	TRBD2	CASSPGLAGSFADTQYF	TGTGCCAGTAGTCCGGGACTAGCGGGGTCTTTCGCAGATACGCAGTATTTT
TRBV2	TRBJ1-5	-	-	CASSDLGVLNQPQHF	TGTGCCAGCAGTGATTTAGGCGTCTTGAATCAGCCCCAGCATTTT
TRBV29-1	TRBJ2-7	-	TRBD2	CSTGGREGYEQYF	TGCAGCACAGGTGGCAGGGAGGGCTACGAGCAGTACTTC
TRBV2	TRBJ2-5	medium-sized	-	CASSGAVAETQYF	TGTGCCAGCAGTGGCGCCGTAGCGGAGACCCAGTACTTC
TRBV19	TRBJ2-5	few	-	CASSIVGGETQYF	TGTGCCAGTAGTATTGTAGGGGGTGAGACCCAGTACTTC
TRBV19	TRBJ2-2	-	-	CASSWSGTGTGELFF	TGTGCCAGTAGTTGGAGCGGAACGGGCACCGGGGAGCTGTTTTTT
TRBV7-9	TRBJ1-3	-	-	CASSHRVDTIYF	TGTGCCAGCAGCCACAGGGTAGACACCATATATTTT
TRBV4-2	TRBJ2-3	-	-	CASSRVLNTDTQYF	TGTGCCAGCAGCCGAGTACTGAACACAGATACGCAGTATTTT
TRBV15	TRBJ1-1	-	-	CATSRDLGNTEAFF	TGTGCCACCAGCAGAGATCTTGGGAACACTGAAGCTTTCTTT
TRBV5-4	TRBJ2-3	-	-	CASSLLSTDTQYF	TGTGCCAGCAGCTTACTTAGCACAGATACGCAGTATTTT
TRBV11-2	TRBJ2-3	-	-	CASSLWGGPRDTQYF	TGTGCCAGCAGCTTATGGGGGGGGCCTAGAGATACGCAGTATTTT
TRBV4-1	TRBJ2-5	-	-	CASSQGGPAATQETQYF	TGCGCCAGCAGCCAAGGAGGGCCAGCGGCGACCCAAGAGACCCAGTACTTC
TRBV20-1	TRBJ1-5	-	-	CSASTPVGNQPQHF	TGCAGTGCCAGTACACCAGTTGGCAATCAGCCCCAGCATTTT
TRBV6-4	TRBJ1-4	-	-	CASRVRGQPKLTNGKLFF	TGTGCCAGCAGAGTCAGGGGTCAACCAAAATTAACTAATGGAAAACTGTTTTTT
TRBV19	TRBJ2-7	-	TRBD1	CASSAEYRDRGLEQYF	TGTGCCAGTAGTGCAGAATACCGGGACAGGGGCCTCGAGCAGTACTTC
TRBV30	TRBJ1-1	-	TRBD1	CAWEEDREAFF	TGTGCCTGGGAGGAGGACAGGGAAGCTTTCTTT
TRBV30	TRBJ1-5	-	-	CAWREWGGNQPQHF	TGTGCCTGGCGGGAATGGGGCGGAAATCAGCCCCAGCATTTT
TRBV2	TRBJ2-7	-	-	CATIRGYSGTPFYEQYF	TGTGCCACCATAAGGGGATACTCCGGGACACCTTTTTACGAGCAGTACTTC
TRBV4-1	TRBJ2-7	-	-	CASSQDRKGGFYEQYF	TGCGCCAGCAGCCAAGATCGGAAAGGGGGATTCTACGAGCAGTACTTC
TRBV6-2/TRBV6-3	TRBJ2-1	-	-	CASSLRETYNEQFF	TGTGCCAGCAGTCTCCGGGAGACCTACAATGAGCAGTTCTTC
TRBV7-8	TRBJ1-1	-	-	CASSLKRQLNTEAFF	TGTGCCAGCAGCTTAAAACGTCAGTTGAACACTGAAGCTTTCTTT
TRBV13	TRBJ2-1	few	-	CASSHVMVEDNEQFF	TGTGCCAGCAGCCATGTCATGGTGGAAGACAATGAGCAGTTCTTC
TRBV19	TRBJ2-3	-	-	CASSISAQSTDTQYF	TGTGCCAGTAGTATATCGGCTCAGAGCACAGATACGCAGTATTTT
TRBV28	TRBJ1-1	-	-	CASSLSGGRSAFF	TGTGCCAGCAGTTTATCTGGCGGACGGTCGGCTTTCTTT
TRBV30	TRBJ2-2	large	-	CAWSPRTGTTNTGELFF	TGTGCCTGGAGCCCTCGGACAGGGACTACGAACACCGGGGAGCTGTTTTTT
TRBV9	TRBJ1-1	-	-	CASSPTSGWHFEAFF	TGTGCCAGCAGCCCCACTTCCGGGTGGCATTTTGAAGCTTTCTTT
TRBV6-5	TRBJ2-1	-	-	CATSHKKSYNEQFF	TGTGCCACCTCGCACAAGAAGTCCTACAATGAGCAGTTCTTC
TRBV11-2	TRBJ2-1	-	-	CASSLDGLGKPDEQFF	TGTGCCAGCAGCTTAGACGGGCTAGGGAAACCAGATGAGCAGTTCTTC
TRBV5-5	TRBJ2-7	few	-	CASSLRQEHPREQYF	TGTGCCAGCAGCTTAAGACAGGAACACCCTAGGGAGCAGTACTTC
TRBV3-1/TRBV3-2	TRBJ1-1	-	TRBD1	CASSQNRGMSANTEAFF	TGTGCCAGCAGCCAAAACAGGGGAATGAGCGCGAACACTGAAGCTTTCTTT
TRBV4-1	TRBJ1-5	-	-	CASSHGVGNQPQHF	TGCGCCAGCAGCCATGGGGTGGGCAATCAGCCCCAGCATTTT
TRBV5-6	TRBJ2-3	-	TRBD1	CASSWGTGEFVTDTQYF	TGTGCCAGCAGCTGGGGGACAGGGGAGTTTGTTACAGATACGCAGTATTTT
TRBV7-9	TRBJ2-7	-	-	CASSFTVDEQYF	TGTGCCAGCAGCTTTACGGTGGACGAGCAGTACTTC
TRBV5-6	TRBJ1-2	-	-	CASSPVRRDYGYTF	TGTGCCAGCAGCCCCGTCCGGCGGGACTATGGCTACACCTTC
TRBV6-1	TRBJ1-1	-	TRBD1	CASSDNRGAPFF	TGTGCCAGCAGTGACAACAGGGGGGCACCTTTCTTT
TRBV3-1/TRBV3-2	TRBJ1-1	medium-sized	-	CASSQAHTGNTEAFF	TGTGCCAGCAGCCAGGCTCATACAGGGAACACTGAAGCTTTCTTT